This T cell receptor (beta chain) was observed in a study of blood T cell repertoires in COVID-19. About the research overall: T cells, B-cell-depleted T cells, or PBMCs supplied cDNA or gDNA.

Original processing methods: Amplification of reference gene primers provided the estimated nucleated cell counts. Here immunoSEQ multiplex PCR was the method, and the copy in TCRdb shows in-frame clones only, minus some. The D gene and trimming were derived from the DNA, and the V and J assignments and clone size from that table. The sample lists about 300,000 clones; roughly nine tenths were seen once. Sequencing was carried out using peripheral blood. The sequence was collected from a woman aged 25 to 45 with COVID-19, enrolled during active disease.

CDR3 in amino acids: CARVVGGAFF. As DNA, the CDR3 is TGTGCCAGGGTTGTCGGGGGGGCTTTCTTT. V gene TRBV19 combines with J gene TRBJ1-1; TRBD1 is a possible D gene (5 bases). The ends were cut back, 9 bases at V and 11 bases at J, with 13 bases in the middle. The V gene's germline CDR1 is LNHDA and CDR2 SQIVND (reference sequence). This CDR3 comprises 10 residues. The whole variable domain, remainder taken from reference TRBV19 and TRBJ1-1, is DGGITQSPKYLFRKEGQNVTLSCEQNLNHDAMYWYRQDPGQGLRLIYYSQIVNDFQKGDIAEGYSVSREKKESFPLTVTSAQKNPTAFYLCARVVGGAFFGQGTRLTVV.